These T cell receptor beta chains were read from a single sample in a study of OX40 agonist ivuxolimab in advanced cancers. Only in-frame clones appear in the TCRdb table, and some are missing; sequencing was by immunoSEQ multiplex PCR. This sample has approximately 57,000 clones, with roughly four fifths found just once. The specimen comprised CD4+ or CD8+ T cells sorted from blood, sampled in a trial of the OX40 agonist ivuxolimab. These receptors were taken from an adult with an advanced solid tumor such as melanoma, head and neck, liver or kidney cancer. Both conserved end residues are part of each CDR3. Each record gives: J gene, D gene, clone size, V gene, CDR3 protein, CDR3 DNA. D genes are given only for firm matches. Only part of the rows carry a size: once, few, many, or a class if the clone is expanded.

>TRBJ1-3|-|few|TRBV5-1
CASSLAASGSGNTIYF
TGCGCCAGCAGCTTGGCAGCCAGCGGTAGTGGAAACACCATATATTTT
>TRBJ2-2|TRBD1|few|TRBV2
CASSGTVNTGELFF
TGTGCCAGCTCCGGGACAGTGAACACCGGGGAGCTGTTTTTT
>TRBJ2-7|-|-|TRBV6-4
CASTTTYEQYF
TGTGCCAGCACCACCACCTACGAGCAGTACTTC
>TRBJ2-3|-|-|TRBV29-1
CSVARTDLTDTQYF
TGCAGCGTTGCCAGGACAGACCTCACAGATACGCAGTATTTT
>TRBJ1-4|-|-|TRBV5-1
CASSSDSWANEKLFF
TGCGCCAGCAGCTCGGACAGCTGGGCTAATGAAAAACTGTTTTTT
>TRBJ2-5|TRBD2|-|TRBV7-9
CASSPPGTSETQYF
TGTGCCAGCAGCCCCCCCGGGACTAGCGAGACCCAGTACTTC
>TRBJ1-5|TRBD1|few|TRBV27
CASSKTGTSNQPQHF
TGTGCCAGCAGTAAGACAGGGACGAGCAATCAGCCCCAGCATTTT
>TRBJ2-1|TRBD1|-|TRBV11-2
CASSSQGAFFEQFF
TGTGCCAGCAGCTCCCAGGGGGCGTTCTTTGAGCAGTTCTTC
>TRBJ2-3|TRBD1|-|TRBV6-5
CASSPTGLTDTQYF
TGTGCCAGCAGCCCGACAGGGCTCACAGATACGCAGTATTTT
>TRBJ2-5|-|once|TRBV29-1
CSVDLHGYQETQYF
TGCAGCGTTGACTTACATGGGTACCAAGAGACCCAGTACTTC
>TRBJ2-3|-|once|TRBV5-8
CASSLRRDLRTQYF
TGTGCCAGCAGCTTAAGACGGGACCTGCGTACGCAGTATTTT
>TRBJ2-7|-|-|TRBV7-2
CASSFSGGSYEQYF
TGTGCCAGCAGCTTCAGTGGGGGGTCCTACGAGCAGTACTTC
>TRBJ1-4|-|once|TRBV6-6
CASIFSLRDEKLFF
TGTGCCAGCATCTTCTCACTCCGCGATGAAAAACTGTTTTTT
>TRBJ1-2|TRBD1|-|TRBV7-6
CASSLGTGGGNYGYTF
TGTGCCAGCAGCTTAGGGACAGGGGGCGGGAACTATGGCTACACCTTC
>TRBJ2-1|-|-|TRBV11-3
CASSLDYGEQFF
TGTGCCAGCAGCTTAGATTACGGTGAGCAGTTCTTC
>TRBJ2-3|TRBD1|once|TRBV9
CASSVTGVGTDTQYF
TGTGCCAGCAGCGTCACAGGGGTTGGCACAGATACGCAGTATTTT
>TRBJ2-2|TRBD1|-|TRBV15
CATSRGYTGGHANTGELFF
TGTGCCACCAGCAGAGGTTATACAGGGGGCCACGCGAACACCGGGGAGCTGTTTTTT
>TRBJ2-3|TRBD1|-|TRBV2
CASSEWTGRDTQYF
TGTGCCAGCAGTGAGTGGACAGGGAGAGATACGCAGTATTTT
>TRBJ1-5|TRBD1|-|TRBV6-1
CASSEQTGVGNQPQHF
TGTGCCAGCAGTGAACAAACAGGGGTGGGCAATCAGCCCCAGCATTTT
>TRBJ2-7|TRBD1|-|TRBV19
CASSIVGTGLYEQYF
TGTGCCAGTAGTATAGTCGGGACAGGGTTGTACGAGCAGTACTTC
>TRBJ2-7|TRBD2|-|TRBV5-1
CASSLFLAGEEQYF
TGCGCCAGCAGCTTGTTTCTAGCGGGGGAGGAGCAGTACTTC
>TRBJ2-3|TRBD2|-|TRBV19
CATSSGLRTDTQYF
TGTGCCACCAGTTCGGGACTACGCACAGATACGCAGTATTTT
>TRBJ2-7|TRBD2|-|TRBV15
CATSRDLDGGNYEQYF
TGTGCCACCAGCAGAGATCTCGACGGGGGGAACTACGAGCAGTACTTC
>TRBJ1-4|-|-|TRBV6-1
CASSEALGSGEKLFF
TGTGCCAGCAGTGAAGCGCTGGGGTCCGGTGAAAAACTGTTTTTT
>TRBJ2-3|-|-|TRBV19
CASTLGLHTDTQYF
TGTGCCAGTACCCTGGGACTCCACACAGATACGCAGTATTTT
>TRBJ1-6|-|-|TRBV6-1
CASSASGGSLHF
TGTGCCAGCAGTGCTTCGGGGGGATCCCTCCACTTT
>TRBJ2-7|-|-|TRBV27
CASKKNGGYEQYF
TGTGCCAGCAAAAAAAACGGGGGTTACGAGCAGTACTTC
>TRBJ1-2|-|few|TRBV5-4
CASSPGPALEYGYTF
TGTGCCAGCAGCCCCGGTCCGGCATTGGAGTATGGCTACACCTTC
>TRBJ1-2|TRBD1|once|TRBV19
CASNVQGVYGYTF
TGTGCCAGTAACGTACAGGGGGTTTATGGCTACACCTTC
>TRBJ1-4|TRBD1|few|TRBV6-5
CAIGTGGIGEKLFF
TGTGCCATCGGGACAGGGGGAATTGGTGAAAAACTGTTTTTT
>TRBJ2-7|-|few|TRBV5-6
CASSPGVGSYEQYF
TGTGCCAGCTCTCCGGGGGTGGGTTCCTACGAGCAGTACTTC
>TRBJ2-7|TRBD1|-|TRBV5-1
CASSARQGARDEQYF
TGCGCCAGCAGCGCGCGACAGGGGGCGCGTGACGAGCAGTACTTC
>TRBJ2-5|TRBD2|-|TRBV19
CASSIVGAGGKETQYF
TGTGCCAGTAGTATAGTTGGCGCGGGGGGTAAAGAGACCCAGTACTTC
>TRBJ1-3|-|-|TRBV10-3
CAISDMLSSGNTIYF
TGTGCCATCAGTGATATGTTGAGCTCTGGAAACACCATATATTTT
>TRBJ1-2|-|-|TRBV6-1
CASSPGGATNYGYTF
TGTGCCAGCAGCCCCGGGGGGGCAACTAACTATGGCTACACCTTC
>TRBJ2-1|TRBD1|-|TRBV5-1
CASSLGTGTYNEQFF
TGCGCCAGCAGCCTCGGGACAGGTACTTACAATGAGCAGTTCTTC